What follows are 32 T cell receptor beta chains derived from one specimen sequenced in a study of blood T cells in healthy people across ages. Next came a second PCR, run for roughly 6 to 11 cycles, which used a sample-barcoded 5' primer along with a J-beta primer mix. TCRdb used MiXCR to reprocess the 5' RACE reads, holding one entry per CDR3 protein. The sample consists of about 780,000 distinct CDR3 sequences, around a quarter of them appearing once. The same data also went into a second study, on T cells of mothers and their children.

The sequenced sample was blood. The source is a boy aged 10-17 years in good health.

The table lists this clonotype with a few counts. The CDR3 region has the DNA TGCAGTGCTAGAATCTTGGGGGGACAGGGATCTTACGAGCAGTACTTC. Translating gives CSARILGGQGSYEQYF. J is TRBJ2-1 and V is TRBV20-1; 9 nucleotides line up with TRBD1. Judging by the DNA end, TRBJ2-7 fits better; the J call may be wrong. CDR3 length: 16 residues. CDR1 and CDR2 (germline): DFQATT, SNEGSKA (reference sequence).

The chain joins TRBV12-5 to TRBJ1-2; a weak D match, TRBD1 (5 bases). Per germline, CDR1 LGHNT and CDR2 FRNRAP. The V end lost 2 bases, the J end lost 0 bases, and 13 bases lay between the germline ends. The CDR3 extends over 16 amino acids. CDR3 sequence (DNA): TGTGCTAGTGGTTTGCCGGGGACGGGTCCTAACTATGGCTACACCTTC. Translated: CASGLPGTGPNYGYTF.

This clonotype has a single count. CDR3 sequence (DNA): TGTGCCAGCAGAGGCAGGGCACTCTACAATGAGCAGTTCTTC. Amino acid sequence: CASRGRALYNEQFF. This chain links TRBV6-6 with TRBJ2-1, with D possibly matching TRBD1 (5 bases). Deletions cut 6 bases from V and 3 bases from J, with 12 bases between. This CDR3 has 14 residues. Germline V gene lookup returns CDR1 MNHNY and CDR2 SVGAGI (reference sequence).

The chain employs TRBV7-3 and TRBJ2-5; 7 nucleotides line up with TRBD1. The J segment lost 2 bases and the V segment lost 5 bases, leaving 8 bases of the junction unmatched. Germline assignment: CDR1 SGHTA and CDR2 FQGTGA. CDR3 length: 15 amino acids. The CDR3 is CASSRTPGGQETQYF. CDR3 DNA sequence: TGTGCCAGCAGCCGGACTCCAGGGGGTCAAGAGACCCAGTACTTC.

At least ten counts were recorded for this clonotype. This sequence joins TRBV12-3 or TRBV12-4 and TRBJ2-7; D unclear. The CDR3 contains 14 residues. V lost 6 bases and J lost 0, with 12 bases in between. The CDR3 here is CASSPSGSSYEQYF. Written as DNA, the CDR3 is TGTGCCAGCAGCCCATCCGGAAGCTCCTACGAGCAGTACTTC.

This clonotype was seen more than once but under ten times. J is TRBJ2-5 and V is TRBV12-5; 7 bases align to TRBD2. Germline V gene sequence: CDR1 LGHNT, CDR2 FRNRAP. J lost 5 bases, V lost 5 bases, and 8 bases had no gene match. This CDR3 contains 14 residues. CDR3 residues: CASGTGLEGETQYF. The CDR3 coding sequence is TGTGCTAGTGGTACCGGACTAGAGGGGGAGACCCAGTACTTC.

V gene TRBV20-1 combines with J gene TRBJ1-2; 8 bases align to TRBD1. The J segment lost 5 bases and the V segment lost 7 bases, leaving 12 bases of the junction unmatched. The CDR3 consists of 14 residues. Germline CDR1 and CDR2: DFQATT and SNEGSKA (reference sequence). CDR3: CSVATGAFGYGYTF. The DNA of the CDR3 is TGCAGTGTGGCGACAGGGGCCTTTGGGTATGGCTACACCTTC.

The V gene is TRBV28, the J gene TRBJ2-5, with a possible D match to TRBD1 (6 bases). This CDR3 is 15 amino acids long. Germline CDR1 and CDR2: MDHEN and SYDVKM. Trimming left V 7 bases short and J 5 bases short, with 20 bases between. The CDR3 coding sequence is TGTGCCAGCATCTCCTCGGCAGGGGTCGCCGAGACCCAGTACTTC. Amino acids: CASISSAGVAETQYF.

Written as DNA, the CDR3 is TGCGCCAGCAGCCAGGAACGACAGGTCTACGAGCAGTACTTC. Encoded protein: CASSQERQVYEQYF. This chain joins TRBV5-1 and TRBJ2-5, with a tentative D call TRBD1 (6 bases). The closer fit of TRBJ2-7 to the DNA end suggests the J call may be wrong. CDR1 and CDR2 (germline): SGHRS, YFSETQ. The CDR3 runs 14 residues.

The chain employs TRBV23-1 and TRBJ2-1; tentative D call: TRBD1 (5 bases). TRBV23-1 is reported as an ORF; its role is uncertain. The germline V and J ends were trimmed by 4 bases and 5 bases, with 12 bases remaining between them. This CDR3 is built from 14 residues. CDR3 protein: CASSRTRGNNEQFF. For the CDR3, the DNA is TGCGCCAGCAGTCGCACAAGGGGAAACAATGAGCAGTTCTTC.

The rearrangement uses TRBV10-3 and TRBJ2-7; 8 positions agree with TRBD1. The CDR3 is 13 residues long. After removal of 11 bases from V and 5 bases from J, the junction contained 11 bases not matched to a gene. Germline CDR1 and CDR2: ENHRY and SYGVKD. The CDR3 loop is CASRQGAVDEQYF. The CDR3 nucleotides are TGTGCCTCGCGTCAGGGGGCGGTGGACGAGCAGTACTTC.

This clonotype has a handful of counts. V gene TRBV18 combines with J gene TRBJ1-4; the D gene is possibly TRBD1 (5 bases). CDR1 and CDR2 (germline): KGHSH, LQKENI. This CDR3 contains 17 residues. V lost 2 bases, J lost 3 bases, and 16 bases lay in between. The DNA for the CDR3 is TGTGCCAGCTCACCAAATCTCAGGGCTTCGGCTAATGAAAAACTGTTTTTT. Its translation is CASSPNLRASANEKLFF.

The gene calls are TRBV28 and TRBJ2-4; 7 bases are shared with TRBD1. Germline trimming cut 5 bases from V and 3 bases from J; bases unmatched to any gene: 10. The germline gives CDR1 MDHEN, CDR2 SYDVKM. This CDR3 has 16 residues. The CDR3 coding sequence is TGTGCCAGCAGTCCGCTTGACAGGGCAAACAAAAACATTCAGTACTTC. It translates to CASSPLDRANKNIQYF.

This clonotype was seen a handful of times. The chain joins TRBV6-1 to TRBJ1-3; maybe TRBD1 (5 bases). V lost 8 bases, J lost 0 bases, and 14 bases lay in between. CDR1 and CDR2 (germline): MNHNS, SASEGT. The CDR3 length is 15 residues. The CDR3 DNA sequence: TGTGCCAGCTCTAGGGCAGGGCCCTCTGGAAACACCATATATTTT. Translation gives CASSRAGPSGNTIYF.

The genes are TRBV6-5 and TRBJ2-3; 10 nucleotides line up with TRBD2. CDR1 and CDR2 (germline): MNHEY, SVGAGI. J was trimmed by 4 bases and V by 5 bases; bases with no gene match: 6. The CDR3 is 15 residues long. Here the CDR3 DNA reads TGTGCCAGCAGTCCGCTAGCGGGAGAGGCAGATACGCAGTATTTT. The encoded protein is CASSPLAGEADTQYF.

This clonotype appeared a few times. This sequence joins TRBV7-9 and TRBJ2-3, with TRBD2 identical over 13 bases. The CDR3 consists of 15 residues. The germline V gene encodes CDR1 SEHNR and CDR2 FQNEAQ (reference sequence). V shed 5 bases and J 10 bases; nucleotides not matched to a gene: 9. The CDR3 is CASSPGLAGVTSQYF. CDR3 DNA: TGTGCCAGCAGCCCCGGACTAGCGGGGGTGACGTCGCAGTATTTT.

This clonotype was counted a single time. V usage is TRBV7-7 and J usage is TRBJ2-5; perhaps TRBD1 as D (6 bases). Germline V gene lookup returns CDR1 SSHAT and CDR2 FNYEAQ (reference sequence). Trimming stripped 5 bases from V and 5 bases from J, with 24 bases between. The CDR3 is made up of 17 amino acids. The CDR3 region has the DNA TGTGCCAGCAGCCCGAGCTGGACCGGCAGGGGATACGAGACCCAGTACTTC. Translating it yields CASSPSWTGRGYETQYF.

In DNA form, the CDR3 reads TGCAGTGCTAGTAACCGGGGGGGCCTGTCAGATACGCAGTATTTT. The encoded protein is CSASNRGGLSDTQYF. The genes are TRBV20-1 and TRBJ2-3; 8 nucleotides align to TRBD2. The V gene end was trimmed by 3 bases and the J gene end by 4 bases; junction bases not matched to a gene: 9. Germline V gene data show CDR1 as DFQATT and CDR2 as SNEGSKA (reference sequence). The CDR3 contains 15 residues.

The sample holds a few counts of this clonotype. A junction end diverges from the germline sequence, so it may reflect a read error. The V and J genes are TRBV12-3 or TRBV12-4 and TRBJ1-5, with a weak D call TRBD1 (6 bases). The CDR3 covers 15 residues. This CDR3 is CAGSLVSGEDQPQHF. As DNA, the CDR3 is TGTGCCGGCAGTTTAGTATCAGGGGAGGATCAGCCCCAGCATTTT.

The table lists this clonotype with a few counts. CDR3 region: CSASRTDRAGGETQYF. The CDR3 coding sequence is TGCAGTGCTAGCCGTACGGACAGGGCAGGGGGAGAGACCCAGTACTTC. The chain has TRBV20-1 and TRBJ2-5; 8 bases match TRBD1. Germline CDR1 is DFQATT and CDR2 is SNEGSKA (reference sequence). The CDR3 runs to 16 residues. J gave up 4 bases and V 3 bases, and 13 bases lay outside the gene matches.

Only a few counts were recorded for this clonotype. The rearrangement joins TRBV2 to TRBJ2-6; D is undetermined. Germline V CDR1 and CDR2: SNHLY, FYNNEI. The V end lost 9 bases, the J end lost 1 base, and 7 bases lay between the germline ends. The CDR3 runs to 13 residues. This CDR3 is CARRDSGANVLTF. The CDR3 nucleotides are TGTGCCAGGAGAGATTCTGGGGCCAACGTCCTGACTTTC.

This clonotype was seen just once. One end of the junction varies from germline; a read error may be responsible. The chain is built from TRBV19 and TRBJ1-1; D remains unclear. There are 12 residues in the CDR3. Germline CDR1 LNHDA, CDR2 SQIVND (reference sequence). As DNA, the CDR3 is TGTGCCAGTGGTATGGGGAACACTGAAGCTTTCTTT. Translated: CASGMGNTEAFF.

This clonotype was recorded a few times. The chain uses TRBV10-3 and TRBJ2-7; the match to TRBD2 covers 9 bases. The germline CDR1 and CDR2 sequences are ENHRY and SYGVKD. CDR3 size: 15 residues. J gave up 0 bases and V 7 bases, and 7 bases lay outside the gene matches. DNA for the CDR3: TGTGCCATCAATCGAGGCGGGGGGGCCTCCTACGAGCAGTACTTC. It yields the protein CAINRGGGASYEQYF.

The chain couples TRBV20-1 to TRBJ2-5, with D possibly matching TRBD2 (5 bases). Trimming cost V 6 bases and J 4 bases, with 21 bases left between them. The CDR3 runs 15 residues. Germline CDR1 is DFQATT and CDR2 is SNEGSKA (reference sequence). The DNA of the CDR3 is TGCAGTGCCAACAAGAGGATGGACTCCAGAGAGACCCAGTACTTC. Amino acid sequence: CSANKRMDSRETQYF.

This clonotype has only a few counts. The chain carries TRBV7-9 and TRBJ1-1; D is undetermined. The V gene lost 10 bases and the J gene lost 1 base, with 13 bases spanning the gap. The CDR3 has 13 residues. CDR1 and CDR2 (germline): SEHNR, FQNEAQ (reference sequence). DNA for the CDR3: TGTGCCACCTTCTGGCAGGCGAACACTGAAGCTTTCTTT. Protein product: CATFWQANTEAFF. Complete variable domain (other parts from reference TRBV7-9 and TRBJ1-1): DTGVSQNPRHKITKRGQNVTFRCDPISEHNRLYWYRQTLGQGPEFLTYFQNEAQLEKSRLLSDRFSAERPKGSFSTLEIQRTEQGDSAMYLCATFWQANTEAFFGQGTRLTVV.

The chain couples TRBV14 to TRBJ2-5; D call uncertain. CDR1 is SGHDN and CDR2 is FVKESK in the germline V gene. V shed 4 bases and J shed 1 base, with 7 bases lying between them. CDR3 length: 13 residues. The CDR3 spells CASSPTPQETQYF. DNA for the CDR3: TGTGCCAGCAGCCCCACCCCCCAAGAGACCCAGTACTTC.

This clonotype was seen a handful of times. The chain has TRBV20-1 and TRBJ2-3, with D possibly matching TRBD1 (5 bases). Germline CDR1 reads DFQATT; CDR2 reads SNEGSKA (reference sequence). This CDR3 region has 13 residues. Trimming cost V 7 bases and J 6 bases, with 17 bases left between them. DNA of the CDR3: TGCAGTGTATTTCAGGGAACCTTTGATACGCAGTATTTT. It yields the protein CSVFQGTFDTQYF.

V is TRBV20-1 and J is TRBJ2-3; tentative D call: TRBD2 (6 bases). With 0 bases removed from V and 5 bases from J, the gap between germline ends came to 9 bases. The CDR3 runs 13 residues. Per germline, CDR1 DFQATT and CDR2 SNEGSKA (reference sequence). The CDR3 protein is CSAREGGEDTQYF. For the CDR3, the DNA is TGCAGTGCTAGAGAGGGAGGTGAAGATACGCAGTATTTT.

The V call is TRBV6-5, the J call TRBJ2-7; no definite D call. Trimming shortened V by 5 bases and J by 5 bases, and 10 bases separated the two germline ends. Germline values: CDR1 MNHEY, CDR2 SVGAGI. The CDR3 covers 12 residues. The CDR3 region has the DNA TGTGCCAGCAGTCAGACCACCCACGAGCAGTACTTC. Translating it yields CASSQTTHEQYF.

This CDR3 is CASSTQPGQGSYEQYF. CDR3 nucleotides: TGCGCCAGCAGCACTCAACCGGGACAGGGGTCCTACGAGCAGTACTTC. The genes are TRBV5-1 and TRBJ2-7, with TRBD1 matching 10 bases. CDR3 length: 16 amino acids. CDR1 SGHRS and CDR2 YFSETQ come from the germline V gene. The V segment lost 4 bases and the J segment 1 base; nucleotides outside the gene matches: 8.

The chain is built from TRBV27 and TRBJ2-5, with D tentatively TRBD2 (5 bases). Germline CDR1 reads MNHEY; CDR2 reads SMNVEV (reference sequence). There are 15 residues in the CDR3. Trimming took 1 base from V and 4 from J, leaving 13 bases between them. This chain's CDR3 is CASSLWVEGGETQYF. The DNA of the CDR3 is TGTGCCAGCAGTTTATGGGTTGAGGGCGGAGAGACCCAGTACTTC.

Many counts were recorded for this clonotype. The chain carries TRBV2 and TRBJ1-5, with 10 bases aligning to TRBD1. Germline V gene sequence: CDR1 SNHLY, CDR2 FYNNEI. The CDR3 runs 14 residues. Trimming cost V 6 bases and J 2 bases; bases outside gene matches: 1. The DNA for the CDR3 is TGTGCCAGCAGCGGGACAGGGGGCAATCAGCCCCAGCATTTT. Encoded protein: CASSGTGGNQPQHF.